Listed here are 13 T cell receptor beta chains from one sample, sequenced in a study of blood T cell repertoires in COVID-19 (dated by TCRdb to between 2020 and 2021). The library was obtained by the immunoSEQ multiplex PCR assay. Held by TCRdb, this immuneACCESS table contains in-frame sequences only and omits some clones. Under half of the omission traces to an unresolved V gene where checked; the cause of the rest is unknown. In this sample the table shows tens of thousands of clones, 70% to 75% of which occur a single time. Around 20% of the sample goes to the ten largest clones. Sequenced sample: peripheral blood. These receptors originate from a man aged 65-85 years with acute or convalescent COVID-19.

The CDR3 bases are TGCGCCAGCAGTCGATCACAGGACCCTAGCACAGATACGCAGTATTTT. Translation: CASSRSQDPSTDTQYF. The genes are TRBV5-1 and TRBJ2-3, with D possibly being TRBD1 (5 bases). The CDR3 is 16 amino acids. V lost 5 bases, J lost 0 bases, and 16 bases lay in between. Germline V lookup: CDR1 SGHRS, CDR2 YFSETQ.

V and J are TRBV18 and TRBJ1-6; D is perhaps TRBD1 (6 bases). The V gene lost 2 bases and the J gene lost 9 bases, with 23 bases spanning the gap. The CDR3 is made up of 18 amino acids. CDR1 is KGHSH, CDR2 LQKENI, per germline. CDR3 amino acids: CASSPGGGGRAETSPLHF. The CDR3 DNA is TGTGCCAGCTCACCAGGGGGCGGAGGACGAGCCGAAACTTCACCCCTCCACTTT.

In this sample, this clone turned up many times. The genes are TRBV4-1 and TRBJ2-7, with D perhaps matching TRBD1 (5 bases). Germline CDR1 and CDR2: MGHRA and YSYEKL. V was cut by 2 bases and J by 1 base, with 9 bases left in between. The CDR3 loop spans 14 amino acids. CDR3 nucleotide sequence: TGCGCCAGCAGCCAATTAGCAGGGTCCTACGAGCAGTACTTC. It codes for CASSQLAGSYEQYF.

The chain uses TRBV19 and TRBJ1-4; the D is unclear. Trimming stripped 6 bases from V and 8 bases from J, with 4 bases between. The germline CDR1 and CDR2 sequences are LNHDA and SQIVND (reference sequence). The CDR3 runs 10 residues. In DNA, the CDR3 is TGTGCCAGTAGAGCCGAAAAACTGTTTTTT. It codes for CASRAEKLFF.

The chain joins TRBV21-1 to TRBJ2-3; the DNA was not compared with TRBD2, the D call given in the table. TRBV21-1 is described as a pseudogene. CDR3 length: 16 residues. CDR3 sequence: CASKTLAGGRPDTQYF. CDR3 bases: TGTGCCAGCAAAACTTTAGCGGGAGGGAGGCCAGATACGCAGTATTTT.

The chain links TRBV19 to TRBJ1-2, with 8 bases that match TRBD1. The V gene end was trimmed by 11 bases and the J gene end by 6 bases; junction bases not matched to a gene: 11. The CDR3 runs 13 residues. Germline V gives CDR1 LNHDA, CDR2 SQIVND (reference sequence). This chain's CDR3 is CASRQGQANGYTF. The CDR3 coding sequence is TGTGCCTCGAGACAGGGGCAAGCCAATGGCTACACCTTC.

In its sample, this clone was seen a few times. This sequence joins TRBV24-1 and TRBJ2-3; 7 bases are shared with TRBD2. The J segment lost 7 bases and the V segment lost 4 bases, leaving 13 bases of the junction unmatched. Per germline, CDR1 KGHDR and CDR2 SFDVKD. This CDR3 is built from 16 residues. The CDR3 reads CATSDPGLEDRHTQYF. The CDR3 region has the DNA TGTGCCACCAGTGACCCCGGACTAGAAGATCGCCATACGCAGTATTTT.

The chain uses TRBV12-3 or TRBV12-4 and TRBJ1-2, with D unclear. This CDR3 is built from 13 residues. Trimming took 3 bases from V and 7 from J, leaving 12 bases between them. CDR3 in amino acids: CASSLTLRGGYTF. CDR3 coding DNA: TGTGCCAGCAGTTTGACGCTCCGGGGTGGCTACACCTTC.

The chain employs TRBV29-1 and TRBJ1-3; 7 nucleotides agree with TRBD1. Germline V gene data show CDR1 as SQVTM and CDR2 as ANQGSEA. This CDR3 region has 13 residues. Germline trimming cut 6 bases from V and 1 base from J; bases unmatched to any gene: 3. The CDR3 loop reads CSVGQESGNTIYF. Here the CDR3 DNA reads TGCAGCGTAGGACAGGAATCTGGAAACACCATATATTTT.

The chain recombines TRBV7-2 with TRBJ1-5; D is uncertain. The germline V and J ends were trimmed by 3 bases and 0 bases, with 9 bases remaining between them. Germline values: CDR1 SGHTA, CDR2 FQGNSA. This CDR3 contains 15 residues. This CDR3 is CASSFYGSSNQPQHF. The CDR3 DNA reads as TGTGCCAGCAGCTTCTACGGGAGTAGCAATCAGCCCCAGCATTTT.

The rearrangement links TRBV19 to TRBJ1-2; no reliable D call. The germline V gene encodes CDR1 LNHDA and CDR2 SQIVND (reference sequence). The V end lost 3 bases, the J end lost 5 bases, and 7 bases lay between the germline ends. CDR3 size: 12 residues. In DNA form, the CDR3 reads TGTGCCAGTAGTATCCAGTCTTATGGCTACACCTTC. Translation gives CASSIQSYGYTF.

The chain employs TRBV14 and TRBJ1-1, with a weak D call TRBD1 (5 bases). The ends were cut back, 0 bases at V and 5 bases at J, with 19 bases in the middle. Germline lookup yields CDR1 SGHDN and CDR2 FVKESK. The CDR3 is 17 amino acids. The CDR3, as DNA: TGTGCCAGCAGCCAAGACCCGGTGGGGGGGACGAGGACTGAAGCTTTCTTT. Encoded protein: CASSQDPVGGTRTEAFF.

In this sample, this clone turned up a few times. The chain couples TRBV20-1 to TRBJ2-3, with D possibly being TRBD2 (6 bases). V was trimmed by 3 bases and J by 6 bases, leaving 16 bases between them. There are 14 residues in the CDR3. Per germline, CDR1 DFQATT and CDR2 SNEGSKA (reference sequence). The CDR3 DNA is TGCAGTGCTAGTGCGCGGGACTCCTGGGATACGCAGTATTTT. Protein sequence: CSASARDSWDTQYF.